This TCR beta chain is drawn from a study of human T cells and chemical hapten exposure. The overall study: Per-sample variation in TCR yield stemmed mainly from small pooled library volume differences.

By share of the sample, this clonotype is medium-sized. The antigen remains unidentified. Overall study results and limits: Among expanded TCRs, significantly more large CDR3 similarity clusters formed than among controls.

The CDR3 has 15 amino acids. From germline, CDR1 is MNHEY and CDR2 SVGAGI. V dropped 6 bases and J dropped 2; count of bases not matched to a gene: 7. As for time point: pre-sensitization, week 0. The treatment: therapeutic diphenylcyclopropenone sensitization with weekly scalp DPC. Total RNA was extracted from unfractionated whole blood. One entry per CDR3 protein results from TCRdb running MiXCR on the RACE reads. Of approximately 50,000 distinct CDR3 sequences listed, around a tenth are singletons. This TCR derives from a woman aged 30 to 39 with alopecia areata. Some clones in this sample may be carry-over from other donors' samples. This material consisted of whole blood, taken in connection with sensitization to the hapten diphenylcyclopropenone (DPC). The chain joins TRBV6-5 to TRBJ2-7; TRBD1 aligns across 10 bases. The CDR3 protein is CASSAAGTGAYEQYF. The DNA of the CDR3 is TGTGCCAGCAGCGCCGCCGGGACAGGGGCCTACGAGCAGTACTTC.